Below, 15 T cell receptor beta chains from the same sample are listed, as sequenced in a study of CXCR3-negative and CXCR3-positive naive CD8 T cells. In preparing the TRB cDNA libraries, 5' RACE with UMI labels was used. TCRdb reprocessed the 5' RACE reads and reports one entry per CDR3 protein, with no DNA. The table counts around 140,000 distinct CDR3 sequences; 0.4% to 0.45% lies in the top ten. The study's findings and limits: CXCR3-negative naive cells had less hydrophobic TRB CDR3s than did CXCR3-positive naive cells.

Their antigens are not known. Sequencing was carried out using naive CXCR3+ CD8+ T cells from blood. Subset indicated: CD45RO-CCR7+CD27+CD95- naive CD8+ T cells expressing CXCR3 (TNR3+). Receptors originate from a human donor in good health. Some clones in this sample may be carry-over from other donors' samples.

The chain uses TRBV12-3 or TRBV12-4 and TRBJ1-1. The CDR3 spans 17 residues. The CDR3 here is CASSSLVRESMNTEAFF.

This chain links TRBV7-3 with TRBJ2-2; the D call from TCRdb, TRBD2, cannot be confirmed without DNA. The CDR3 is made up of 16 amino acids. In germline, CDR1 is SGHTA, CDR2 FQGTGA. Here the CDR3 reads CASSLESGANTGELFF.

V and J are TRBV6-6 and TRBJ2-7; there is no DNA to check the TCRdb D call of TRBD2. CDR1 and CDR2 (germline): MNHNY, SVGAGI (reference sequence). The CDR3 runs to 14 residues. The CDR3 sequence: CASQHRGVGYEQYF.

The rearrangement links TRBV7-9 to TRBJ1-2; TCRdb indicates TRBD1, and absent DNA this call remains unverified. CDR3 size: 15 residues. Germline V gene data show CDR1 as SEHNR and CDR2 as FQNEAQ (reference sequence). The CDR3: CASSPRTGRDYGYTF.

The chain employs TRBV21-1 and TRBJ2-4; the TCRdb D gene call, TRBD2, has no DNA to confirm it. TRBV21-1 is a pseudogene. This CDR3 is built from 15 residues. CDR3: CANRALAGVGNIQYF.

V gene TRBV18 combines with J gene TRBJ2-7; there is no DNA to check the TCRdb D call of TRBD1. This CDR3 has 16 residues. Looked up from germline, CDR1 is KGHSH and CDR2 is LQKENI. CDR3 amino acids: CTSSPLDRKARYEQYF.

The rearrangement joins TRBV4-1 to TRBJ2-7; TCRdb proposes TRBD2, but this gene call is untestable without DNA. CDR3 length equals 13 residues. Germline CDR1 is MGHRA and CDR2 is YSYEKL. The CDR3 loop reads CASSPALSYEQYF.

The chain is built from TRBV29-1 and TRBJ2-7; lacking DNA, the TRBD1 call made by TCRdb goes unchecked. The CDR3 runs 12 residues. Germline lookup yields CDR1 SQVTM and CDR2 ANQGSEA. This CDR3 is CSVSRGTYEQYF.

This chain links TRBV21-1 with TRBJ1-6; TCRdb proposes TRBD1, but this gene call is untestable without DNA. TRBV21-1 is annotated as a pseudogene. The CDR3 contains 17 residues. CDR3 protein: CASSTRTGGIYNSPLHF.

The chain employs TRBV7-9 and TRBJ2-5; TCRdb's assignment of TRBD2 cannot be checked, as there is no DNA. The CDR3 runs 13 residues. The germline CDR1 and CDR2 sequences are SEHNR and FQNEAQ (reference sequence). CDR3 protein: CASSPGGGETQYF.

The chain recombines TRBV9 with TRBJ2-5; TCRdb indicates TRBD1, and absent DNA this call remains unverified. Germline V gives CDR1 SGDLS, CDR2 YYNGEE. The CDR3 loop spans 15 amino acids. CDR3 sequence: CASSVEPGPGETQYF.

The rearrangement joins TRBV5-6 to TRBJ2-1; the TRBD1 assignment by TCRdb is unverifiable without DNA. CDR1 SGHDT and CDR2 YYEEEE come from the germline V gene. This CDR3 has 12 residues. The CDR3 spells CASSWEQGEQFF. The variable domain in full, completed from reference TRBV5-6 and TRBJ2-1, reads DAGVTQSPTHLIKTRGQQVTLRCSPKSGHDTVSWYQQALGQGPQFIFQYYEEEERQRGNFPDRFSGHQFPNYSSELNVNALLLGDSALYLCASSWEQGEQFFGPGTRLTVL.

The CDR3 here is CASSLDSREQYF. The V call is TRBV11-3, the J call TRBJ2-7. This CDR3 region has 12 residues. Germline CDR1 reads SGHNT; CDR2 reads YENEEA.

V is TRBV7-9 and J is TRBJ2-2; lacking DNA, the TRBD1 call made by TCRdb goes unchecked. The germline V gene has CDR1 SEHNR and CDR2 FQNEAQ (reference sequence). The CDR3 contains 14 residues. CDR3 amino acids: CASPGQGPTGERFF.

CDR3 region: CASSLMGGGVYEQYF. This chain uses TRBV7-3 with TRBJ2-7; TCRdb calls TRBD1, which cannot be checked without DNA. This CDR3 has 15 residues. Per the germline V gene, CDR1 is SGHTA and CDR2 is FQGTGA.